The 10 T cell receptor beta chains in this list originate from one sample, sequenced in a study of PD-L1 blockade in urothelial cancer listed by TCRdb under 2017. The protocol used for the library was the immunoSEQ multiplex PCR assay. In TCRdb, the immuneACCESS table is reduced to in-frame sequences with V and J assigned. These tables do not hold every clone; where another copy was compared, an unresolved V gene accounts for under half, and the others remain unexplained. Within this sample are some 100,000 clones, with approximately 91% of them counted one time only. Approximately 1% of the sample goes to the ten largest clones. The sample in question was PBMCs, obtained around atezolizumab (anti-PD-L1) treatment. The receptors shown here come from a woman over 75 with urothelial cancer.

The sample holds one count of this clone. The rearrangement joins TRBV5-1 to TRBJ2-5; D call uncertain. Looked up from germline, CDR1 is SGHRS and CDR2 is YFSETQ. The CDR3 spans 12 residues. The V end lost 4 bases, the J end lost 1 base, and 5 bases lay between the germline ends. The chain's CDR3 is CASSRPQETQYF. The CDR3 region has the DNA TGCGCCAGCAGCCGTCCCCAAGAGACCCAGTACTTC.

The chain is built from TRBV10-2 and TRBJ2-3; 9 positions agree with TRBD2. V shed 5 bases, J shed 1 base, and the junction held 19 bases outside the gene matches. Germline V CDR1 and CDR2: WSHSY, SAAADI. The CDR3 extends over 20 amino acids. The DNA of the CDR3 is TGCGCCAGCAGTCCGGGTAGACTAGCGGCCGTATCTCCTCGCACAGATACGCAGTATTTT. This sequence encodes CASSPGRLAAVSPRTDTQYF.

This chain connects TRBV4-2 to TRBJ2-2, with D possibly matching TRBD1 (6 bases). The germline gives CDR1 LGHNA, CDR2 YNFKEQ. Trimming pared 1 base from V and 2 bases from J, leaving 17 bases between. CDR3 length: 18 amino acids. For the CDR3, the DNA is TGTGCCAGCAGCCAAGTAGAACAGGGTAGGGGCAACACCGGGGAGCTGTTTTTT. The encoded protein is CASSQVEQGRGNTGELFF.

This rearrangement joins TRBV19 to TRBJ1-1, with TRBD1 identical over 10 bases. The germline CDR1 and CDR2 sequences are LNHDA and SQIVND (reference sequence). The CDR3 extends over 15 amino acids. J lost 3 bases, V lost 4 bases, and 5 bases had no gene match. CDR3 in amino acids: CASSTTDRGYTEAFF. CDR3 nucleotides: TGTGCCAGTAGTACAACGGACAGGGGGTACACTGAAGCTTTCTTT.

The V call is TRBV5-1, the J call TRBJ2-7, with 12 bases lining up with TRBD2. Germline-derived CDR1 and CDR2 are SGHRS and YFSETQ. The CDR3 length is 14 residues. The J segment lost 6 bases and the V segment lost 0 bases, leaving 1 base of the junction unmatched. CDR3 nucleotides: TGCGCCAGCAGCTTGGGACTAGCGGGAGCCGAGCAGTACTTC. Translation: CASSLGLAGAEQYF.

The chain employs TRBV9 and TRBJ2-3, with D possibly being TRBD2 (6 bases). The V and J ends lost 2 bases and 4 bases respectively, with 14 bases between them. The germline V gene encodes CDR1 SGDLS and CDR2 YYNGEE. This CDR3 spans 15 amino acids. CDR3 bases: TGTGCCAGCAGCGTTGAGGGAGGTCGGGCAGATACGCAGTATTTT. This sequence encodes CASSVEGGRADTQYF. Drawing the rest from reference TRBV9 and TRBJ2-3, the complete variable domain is DSGVTQTPKHLITATGQRVTLRCSPRSGDLSVYWYQQSLDQGLQFLIQYYNGEERAKGNILERFSAQQFPDLHSELNLSSLELGDSALYFCASSVEGGRADTQYFGPGTRLTVL.

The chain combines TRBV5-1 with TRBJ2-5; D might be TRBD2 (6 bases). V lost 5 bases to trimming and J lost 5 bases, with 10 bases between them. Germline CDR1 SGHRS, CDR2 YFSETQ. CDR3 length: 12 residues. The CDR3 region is CASSRGGETQYF. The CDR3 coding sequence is TGCGCCAGCAGTAGAGGAGGGGAGACCCAGTACTTC.

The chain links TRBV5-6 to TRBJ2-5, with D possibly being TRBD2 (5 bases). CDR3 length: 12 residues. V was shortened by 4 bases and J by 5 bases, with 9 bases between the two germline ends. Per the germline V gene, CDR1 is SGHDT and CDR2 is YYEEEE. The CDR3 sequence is CASSHLAETQYF. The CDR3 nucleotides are TGTGCCAGCAGCCACCTAGCTGAGACCCAGTACTTC.

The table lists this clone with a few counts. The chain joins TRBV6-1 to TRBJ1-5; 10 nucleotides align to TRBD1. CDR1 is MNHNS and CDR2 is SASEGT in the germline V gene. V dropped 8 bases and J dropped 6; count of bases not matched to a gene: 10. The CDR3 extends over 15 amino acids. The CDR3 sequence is CASLKDRGLGQPQHF. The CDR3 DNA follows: TGTGCCAGCCTTAAAGACAGGGGGCTTGGTCAGCCCCAGCATTTT.

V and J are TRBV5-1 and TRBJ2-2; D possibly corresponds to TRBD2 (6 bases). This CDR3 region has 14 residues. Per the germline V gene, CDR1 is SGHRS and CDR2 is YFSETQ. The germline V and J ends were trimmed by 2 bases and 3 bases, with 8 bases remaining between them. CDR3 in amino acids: CASSFGSHTGELFF. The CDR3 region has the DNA TGCGCCAGCAGCTTCGGGAGTCACACCGGGGAGCTGTTTTTT.